The source of this TCR beta chain is a study of CD8 T cells in Susac syndrome. CD8+ and CD4+ T cells from blood underwent TCR beta sequencing. Random hexamers were used to reverse transcribe the RNA input (about 0.45 to 1 ug). Via MiXCR, TCRdb re-called the immunoSEQ multiplex PCR reads, giving one row per CDR3 protein. The table records roughly 150,000 distinct CDR3 sequences, around 90% of them present only once. This CDR3 contains 17 residues. V dropped 9 bases and J dropped 5; count of bases not matched to a gene: 12. Germline V CDR1 and CDR2: LNHDA, SQIVND (reference sequence). Study outcomes and limitations: The study admitted that it had a relatively small number of individuals in its TCR sequencing and HLA analysis.

This clonotype appeared a single time. Its target is unknown. The rearrangement joins TRBV19 to TRBJ2-3, with 15 bases fitting TRBD2. This TCR came from a human donor in good health. The specimen was CD4+ T cells from PBMCs. The CDR3 DNA follows: TGTGCCAGAAGGGAAGGACTAGCGGGAGGGCCGGGAGATACGCAGTATTTT. Protein: CARREGLAGGPGDTQYF.